The 14 T cell receptor beta chains below come from one sample, sequenced in a study of blood T cell repertoires in COVID-19. Method: immunoSEQ multiplex PCR; TCRdb's copy keeps in-frame clones and lacks some. The table has 90,000 or so clones, about 89% seen once. The specimen was peripheral blood. The receptors stem from a human donor with active COVID-19. The donor label of this sample is uncertain.

The genes are TRBV11-2 and TRBJ2-7, with 8 bases matching TRBD1. The V segment lost 6 bases and the J segment 5 bases; nucleotides outside the gene matches: 12. The CDR3 spans 15 residues. Germline CDR1 SGHAT, CDR2 FQNNGV. CDR3 nucleotide sequence: TGTGCCAGCAGTCCCTATCCGGGACAGGTCCACGAGCAGTACTTC. Protein product: CASSPYPGQVHEQYF.

V and J are TRBV9 and TRBJ2-3; D unresolved. CDR3 length: 15 residues. V lost 0 bases and J lost 0, with 8 bases in between. The germline CDR1 and CDR2 sequences are SGDLS and YYNGEE. CDR3 protein: CASSVVSVSTDTQYF. Here the CDR3 DNA reads TGTGCCAGCAGCGTAGTGAGCGTTAGCACAGATACGCAGTATTTT.

The chain is built from TRBV2 and TRBJ1-6; 8 nucleotides align to TRBD1. This CDR3 is built from 16 residues. J lost 6 bases, V lost 0 bases, and 4 bases had no gene match. The germline CDR1 and CDR2 sequences are SNHLY and FYNNEI. This CDR3 reads CASSEAPTGGNSPLHF. Here the CDR3 DNA reads TGTGCCAGCAGTGAAGCGCCTACAGGGGGTAATTCACCCCTCCACTTT.

The chain carries TRBV28 and TRBJ2-7; a possible D gene is TRBD1 (7 bases). Trimming took 6 bases from V and 0 from J, leaving 18 bases between them. The CDR3 has 16 amino acids. The germline V gene encodes CDR1 MDHEN and CDR2 SYDVKM. The CDR3 loop is CASSAPGQEGSYEQYF. In DNA form, the CDR3 reads TGTGCCAGCAGCGCGCCCGGACAGGAGGGCTCCTACGAGCAGTACTTC.

The V gene is TRBV5-8, the J gene TRBJ2-5, with 8 bases lining up with TRBD2. Germline loops: CDR1 SGHTS, CDR2 YDEGEE. The J segment lost 5 bases and the V segment lost 4 bases, leaving 10 bases of the junction unmatched. This CDR3 has 15 residues. In DNA form, the CDR3 reads TGTGCCAGCAGCCGAGCGGGGGAGGAGGGGGAGACCCAGTACTTC. This gives the protein CASSRAGEEGETQYF. Drawing the rest from reference TRBV5-8 and TRBJ2-5, the complete variable domain is EAGVTQSPTHLIKTRGQQATLRCSPISGHTSVYWYQQALGLGLQFLLWYDEGEERNRGNFPPRFSGRQFPNYSSELNVNALELEDSALYLCASSRAGEEGETQYFGPGTRLLVL.

The chain is built from TRBV18 and TRBJ2-5; D call uncertain. Trimming removed 4 bases from V and 3 bases from J, with 12 bases in between. Germline V gene sequence: CDR1 KGHSH, CDR2 LQKENI. The CDR3 spans 14 residues. In DNA form, the CDR3 reads TGTGCCAGCTCACAACCGGCAACCGAAGAGACCCAGTACTTC. Amino acids: CASSQPATEETQYF.

This chain uses TRBV28 with TRBJ2-7; 8 bases map to TRBD2. The CDR3 totals 14 residues. With 6 bases clipped from V and 1 base from J, the junction kept 5 bases outside the gene matches. Germline CDR1 MDHEN, CDR2 SYDVKM. Here the CDR3 DNA reads TGTGCCAGCAGCGTTAGCGGGGCTTCCTACGAGCAGTACTTC. Amino acids: CASSVSGASYEQYF.

The chain is built from TRBV6-5 and TRBJ1-2; 9 bases agree with TRBD1. This CDR3 has 12 amino acids. The J segment lost 6 bases and the V segment lost 8 bases, leaving 4 bases of the junction unmatched. Germline V gene sequence: CDR1 MNHEY, CDR2 SVGAGI. This CDR3 is CASHRTGDGYTF. As DNA, the CDR3 is TGTGCCAGCCATCGGACAGGGGATGGCTACACCTTC.

This chain links TRBV6-1 with TRBJ2-3, with TRBD2 as a possible D gene (5 bases). Germline-derived CDR1 and CDR2 are MNHNS and SASEGT. The CDR3 covers 12 residues. Trimming stripped 0 bases from V and 14 bases from J, with 12 bases between. The CDR3 region has the DNA TGTGCCAGCAGTGAAGCTGAGGGCTCCGGGTATTTT. Translating it yields CASSEAEGSGYF.

V usage is TRBV14 and J usage is TRBJ2-7; D may be TRBD1 (6 bases). The CDR3 runs 14 residues. Per germline, CDR1 SGHDN and CDR2 FVKESK. The germline V and J ends were trimmed by 3 bases and 0 bases, with 9 bases remaining between them. CDR3 DNA: TGTGCCAGCAGCCAGGTGGGGGCCTCCTACGAGCAGTACTTC. Translating it yields CASSQVGASYEQYF.

The chain joins TRBV7-2 to TRBJ1-2; possibly TRBD1 for D (5 bases). V was shortened by 5 bases and J by 8 bases, with 21 bases between the two germline ends. Germline loops: CDR1 SGHTA, CDR2 FQGNSA. This CDR3 contains 15 residues. This CDR3 is CASSPSGGAGIGYTF. Written as DNA, the CDR3 is TGTGCCAGCAGCCCTAGTGGTGGGGCCGGAATAGGCTACACCTTC.

This sequence joins TRBV7-6 and TRBJ1-5; 7 bases match TRBD1. V was clipped by 1 base and J by 4 bases; unmatched bases: 4. The V gene's germline CDR1 is SGHVS and CDR2 FNYEAQ. CDR3 length equals 15 residues. The DNA for the CDR3 is TGTGCCAGCAGCTTAGACAGGGGTCAGAATCAGCCCCAGCATTTT. Translated: CASSLDRGQNQPQHF.

V and J are TRBV6-2 or TRBV6-3 and TRBJ2-2, with TRBD2 matching 9 bases. Per germline, CDR1 MNHEY and CDR2 SVGEGT. V was pared by 6 bases and J by 7 bases, with 15 bases of the junction left unmatched. The CDR3 runs to 17 residues. CDR3 bases: TGTGCCAGCAGCCGACCCCTGGGACTAGCCCAGGGCGGGGAGCTGTTTTTT. Translation: CASSRPLGLAQGGELFF.

The gene calls are TRBV7-8 and TRBJ1-6; the D gene is possibly TRBD1 (6 bases). Germline-derived CDR1 and CDR2 are SGHVS and FQNEAQ. Between the trimmed V and J ends, which lost 4 bases and 5 bases, there was a span of 12 bases. The CDR3 consists of 15 residues. The DNA of the CDR3 is TGTGCCAGCAGCTCACAGGGATTCGATAATTCACCCCTCCACTTT. This codes for CASSSQGFDNSPLHF.